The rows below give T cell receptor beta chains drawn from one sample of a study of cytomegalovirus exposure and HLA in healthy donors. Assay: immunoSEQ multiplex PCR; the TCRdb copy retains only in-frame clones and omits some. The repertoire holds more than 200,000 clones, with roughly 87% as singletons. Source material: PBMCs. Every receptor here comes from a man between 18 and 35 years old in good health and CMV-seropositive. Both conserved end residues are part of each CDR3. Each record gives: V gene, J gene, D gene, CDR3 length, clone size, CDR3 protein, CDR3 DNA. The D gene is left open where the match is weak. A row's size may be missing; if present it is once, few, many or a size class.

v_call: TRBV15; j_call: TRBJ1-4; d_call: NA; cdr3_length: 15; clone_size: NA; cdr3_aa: CATSRETGLMRKLFF; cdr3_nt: TGTGCCACCAGCAGAGAAACAGGTTTAATGAGGAAACTGTTTTTT
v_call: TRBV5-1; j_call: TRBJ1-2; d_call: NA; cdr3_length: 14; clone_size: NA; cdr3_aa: CASSLGDINYGYTF; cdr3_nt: TGCGCCAGCAGCTTGGGGGACATTAACTATGGCTACACCTTC
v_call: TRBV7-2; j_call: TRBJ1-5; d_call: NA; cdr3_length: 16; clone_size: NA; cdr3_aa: CASSLSASYSNQPQHF; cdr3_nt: TGTGCCAGCAGCTTAAGCGCCAGTTATAGCAATCAGCCCCAGCATTTT
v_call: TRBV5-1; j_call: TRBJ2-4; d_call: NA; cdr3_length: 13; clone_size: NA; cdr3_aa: CASSLGAKNIQYF; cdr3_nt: TGCGCCAGCAGCTTGGGGGCCAAAAACATTCAGTACTTC
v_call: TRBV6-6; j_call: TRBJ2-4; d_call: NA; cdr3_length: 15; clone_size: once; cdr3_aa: CASTLTGGDKNIQYF; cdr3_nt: TGTGCCAGCACCCTGACCGGAGGGGACAAAAACATTCAGTACTTC
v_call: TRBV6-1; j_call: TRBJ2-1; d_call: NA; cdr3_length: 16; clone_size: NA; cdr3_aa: CASSERLPSSYNEQFF; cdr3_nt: TGTGCCAGCAGTGAAAGACTACCGAGCTCCTACAATGAGCAGTTCTTC
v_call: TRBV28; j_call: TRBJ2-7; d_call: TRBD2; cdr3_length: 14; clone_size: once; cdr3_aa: CASSVSGGTYEQYF; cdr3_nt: TGTGCCAGCAGTGTTAGCGGGGGAACCTACGAGCAGTACTTC
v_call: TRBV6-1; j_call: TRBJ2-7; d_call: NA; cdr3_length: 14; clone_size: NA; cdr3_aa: CASRILPEKTQQYF; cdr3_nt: TGTGCCAGCAGGATACTCCCGGAAAAGACGCAGCAGTACTTC
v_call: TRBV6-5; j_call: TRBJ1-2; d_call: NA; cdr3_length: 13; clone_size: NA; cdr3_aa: CASRLQGADGYTF; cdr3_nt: TGTGCCAGCAGACTACAGGGCGCCGATGGCTACACCTTC
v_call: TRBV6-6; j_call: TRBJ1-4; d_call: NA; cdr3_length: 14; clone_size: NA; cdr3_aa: CASSFPGRNEKLFF; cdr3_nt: TGTGCCAGCAGTTTCCCGGGACGGAATGAAAAACTGTTTTTT
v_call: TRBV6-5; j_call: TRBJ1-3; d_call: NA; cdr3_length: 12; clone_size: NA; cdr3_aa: CASSSHSRTIYF; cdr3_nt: TGTGCCAGCAGCTCACATTCTCGAACCATATATTTT
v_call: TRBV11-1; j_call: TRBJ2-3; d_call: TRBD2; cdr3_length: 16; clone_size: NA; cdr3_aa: CASSIRTSGYTDTQYF; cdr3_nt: TGTGCCAGCAGCATTCGGACTAGCGGATACACAGATACGCAGTATTTT
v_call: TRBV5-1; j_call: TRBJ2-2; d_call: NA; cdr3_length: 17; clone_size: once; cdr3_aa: CASTTQQDPRNTGELFF; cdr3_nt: TGCGCCAGCACCACCCAGCAAGATCCTAGGAACACCGGGGAGCTGTTTTTT
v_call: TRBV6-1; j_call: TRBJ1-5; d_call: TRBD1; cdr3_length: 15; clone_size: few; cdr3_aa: CASSPRQGWSQPQHF; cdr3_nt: TGTGCCAGCAGTCCCCGACAGGGGTGGTCTCAGCCCCAGCATTTT
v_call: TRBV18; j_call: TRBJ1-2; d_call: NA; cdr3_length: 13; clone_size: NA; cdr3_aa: CASSPGQAEGYTF; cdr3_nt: TGTGCCAGCTCACCAGGGCAGGCAGAAGGCTACACCTTC
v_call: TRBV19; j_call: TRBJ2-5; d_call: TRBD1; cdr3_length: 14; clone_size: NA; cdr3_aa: CASRPRTGVRTQYF; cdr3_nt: TGTGCCAGTAGACCCAGGACAGGGGTGAGGACCCAGTACTTC
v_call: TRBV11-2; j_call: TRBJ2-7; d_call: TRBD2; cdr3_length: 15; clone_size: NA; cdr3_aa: CASSLGGLAAYEQYF; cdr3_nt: TGTGCCAGCAGCTTAGGTGGACTAGCGGCCTACGAGCAGTACTTC
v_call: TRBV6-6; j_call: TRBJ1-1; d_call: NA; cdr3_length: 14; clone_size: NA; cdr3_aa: CASSYGVAETEAFF; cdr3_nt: TGTGCCAGCAGTTACGGGGTTGCGGAAACTGAAGCTTTCTTT
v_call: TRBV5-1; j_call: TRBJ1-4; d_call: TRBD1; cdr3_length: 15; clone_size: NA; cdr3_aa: CASSLFQGAGEKLFF; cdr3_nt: TGCGCCAGCAGCTTGTTCCAGGGGGCGGGTGAAAAACTGTTTTTT
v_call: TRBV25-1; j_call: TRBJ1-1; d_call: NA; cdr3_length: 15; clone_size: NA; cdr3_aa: CASSEHRGSITEAFF; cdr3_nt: TGTGCCAGCAGTGAACACCGAGGGAGTATCACTGAAGCTTTCTTT
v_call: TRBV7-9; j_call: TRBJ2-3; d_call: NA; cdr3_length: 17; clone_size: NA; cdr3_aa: CASSFSMDSTGADTQYF; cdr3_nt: TGTGCCAGCAGCTTCTCGATGGACAGCACGGGGGCAGATACGCAGTATTTT
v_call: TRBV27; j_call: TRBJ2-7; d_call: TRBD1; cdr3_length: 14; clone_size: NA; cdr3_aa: CASSLNRGSYEQYF; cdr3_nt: TGTGCCAGCAGTTTGAACAGGGGATCCTACGAGCAGTACTTC
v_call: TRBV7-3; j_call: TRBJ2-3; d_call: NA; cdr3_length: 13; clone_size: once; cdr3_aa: CASSFTGTDTQYF; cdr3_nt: TGTGCCAGCAGCTTTACAGGGACAGATACGCAGTATTTT
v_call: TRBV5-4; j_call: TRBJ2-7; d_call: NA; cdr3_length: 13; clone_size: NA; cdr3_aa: CASSPTPSYEQYF; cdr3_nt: TGTGCCAGCAGCCCGACACCGTCCTACGAGCAGTACTTC
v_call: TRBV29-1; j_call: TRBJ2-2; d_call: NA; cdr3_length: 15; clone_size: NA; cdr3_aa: CSVEVGARNTGELFF; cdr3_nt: TGCAGCGTTGAGGTGGGGGCACGGAACACCGGGGAGCTGTTTTTT
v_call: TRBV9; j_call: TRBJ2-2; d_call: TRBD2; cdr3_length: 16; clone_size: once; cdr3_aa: CASSVGLAGRYGELFF; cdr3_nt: TGTGCCAGCAGCGTTGGACTAGCGGGAAGGTACGGGGAGCTGTTTTTT
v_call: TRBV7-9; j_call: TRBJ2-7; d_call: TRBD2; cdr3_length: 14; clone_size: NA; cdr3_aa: CATQSGLASTEQYF; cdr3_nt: TGTGCCACGCAATCGGGACTAGCGTCAACCGAGCAGTACTTC
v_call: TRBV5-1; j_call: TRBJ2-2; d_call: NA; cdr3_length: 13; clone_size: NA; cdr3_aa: CASIEGNTGELFF; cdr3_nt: TGCGCCAGCATCGAGGGGAACACCGGGGAGCTGTTTTTT
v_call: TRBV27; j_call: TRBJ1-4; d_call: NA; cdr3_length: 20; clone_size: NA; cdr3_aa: CASSLARTRRHTSTNEKLFF; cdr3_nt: TGTGCCAGCAGTTTAGCCCGGACAAGACGTCACACTTCAACTAATGAAAAACTGTTTTTT
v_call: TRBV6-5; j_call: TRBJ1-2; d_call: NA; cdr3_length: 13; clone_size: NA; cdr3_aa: CASSGRWNYGYTF; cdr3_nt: TGTGCCAGCAGTGGACGGTGGAACTATGGCTACACCTTC
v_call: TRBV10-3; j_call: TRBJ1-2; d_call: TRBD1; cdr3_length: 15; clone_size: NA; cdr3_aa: CAISESGQGPYGYTF; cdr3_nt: TGTGCCATCAGTGAGTCGGGACAGGGGCCCTATGGCTACACCTTC
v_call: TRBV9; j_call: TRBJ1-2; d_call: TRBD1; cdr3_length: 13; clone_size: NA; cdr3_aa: CASSRDRGRGYTF; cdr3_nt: TGTGCCAGCAGCCGGGACAGGGGTCGTGGCTACACCTTC
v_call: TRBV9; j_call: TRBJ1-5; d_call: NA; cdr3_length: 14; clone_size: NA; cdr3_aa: CASSVDGGRQPQHF; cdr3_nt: TGTGCCAGCAGCGTAGATGGGGGTCGTCAGCCCCAGCATTTT
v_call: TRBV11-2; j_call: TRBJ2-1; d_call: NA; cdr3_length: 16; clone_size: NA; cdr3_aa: CASSLGRERSYNEQFF; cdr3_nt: TGTGCCAGCAGCTTAGGCCGGGAGCGCTCCTACAATGAGCAGTTCTTC
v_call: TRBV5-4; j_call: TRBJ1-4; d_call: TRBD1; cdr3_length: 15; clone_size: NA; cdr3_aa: CASSDKGARVGKLFF; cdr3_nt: TGTGCCAGCAGCGATAAGGGGGCGCGAGTCGGAAAACTGTTTTTT
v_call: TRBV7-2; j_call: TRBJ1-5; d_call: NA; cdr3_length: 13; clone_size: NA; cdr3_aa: CASSTRSNQPQHF; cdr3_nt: TGTGCCAGCAGTACGCGGAGCAATCAGCCCCAGCATTTT
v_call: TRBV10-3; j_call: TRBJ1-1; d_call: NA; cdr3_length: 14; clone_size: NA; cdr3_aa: CAISESSVNTEAFF; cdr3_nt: TGTGCCATCAGTGAGTCCTCCGTGAACACTGAAGCTTTCTTT
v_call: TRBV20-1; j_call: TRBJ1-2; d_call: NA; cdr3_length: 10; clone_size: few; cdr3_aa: CSARRDGYTF; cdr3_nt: TGCAGTGCTAGAAGGGACGGCTACACCTTC
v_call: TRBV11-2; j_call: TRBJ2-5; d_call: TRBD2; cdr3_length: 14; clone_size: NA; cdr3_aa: CASSSIAGAETQYF; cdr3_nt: TGTGCCAGCAGCTCTATAGCGGGAGCAGAGACCCAGTACTTC
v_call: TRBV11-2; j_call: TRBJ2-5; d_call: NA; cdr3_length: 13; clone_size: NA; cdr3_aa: CASSLDSDRSQYF; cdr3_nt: TGTGCCAGCAGCTTAGATAGCGACAGGAGCCAGTACTTC
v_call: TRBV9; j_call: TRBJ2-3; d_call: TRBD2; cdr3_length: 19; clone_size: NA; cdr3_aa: CASSGWGLAGNPEPDTQYF; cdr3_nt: TGTGCCAGCAGCGGTTGGGGACTAGCGGGAAACCCTGAACCAGATACGCAGTATTTT
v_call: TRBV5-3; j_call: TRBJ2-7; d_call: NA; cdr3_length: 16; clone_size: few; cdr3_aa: CAGLRLSGPSSYEQYF; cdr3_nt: TGTGCCGGACTCCGTCTGAGCGGGCCCAGCTCCTACGAGCAGTACTTC
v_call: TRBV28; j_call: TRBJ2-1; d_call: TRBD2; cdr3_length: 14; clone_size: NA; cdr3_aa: CASTWGGSTNEQFF; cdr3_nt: TGTGCCAGCACCTGGGGCGGGAGTACTAATGAGCAGTTCTTC
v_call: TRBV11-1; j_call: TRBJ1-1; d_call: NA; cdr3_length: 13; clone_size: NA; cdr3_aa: CASSLTGNTEAFF; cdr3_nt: TGTGCCAGCAGCTTAACGGGGAACACTGAAGCTTTCTTT